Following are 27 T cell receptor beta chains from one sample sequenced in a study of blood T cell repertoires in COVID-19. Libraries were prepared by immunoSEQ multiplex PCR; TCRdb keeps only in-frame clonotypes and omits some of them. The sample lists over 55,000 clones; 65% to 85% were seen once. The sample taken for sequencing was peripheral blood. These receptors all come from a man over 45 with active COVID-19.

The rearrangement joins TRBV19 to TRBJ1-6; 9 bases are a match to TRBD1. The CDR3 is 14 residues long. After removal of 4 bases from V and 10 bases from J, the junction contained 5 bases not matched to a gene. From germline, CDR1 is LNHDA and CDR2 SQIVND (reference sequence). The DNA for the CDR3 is TGTGCCAGTAGTACTACAGGGGGCCAGTCACCCCTCCACTTT. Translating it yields CASSTTGGQSPLHF.

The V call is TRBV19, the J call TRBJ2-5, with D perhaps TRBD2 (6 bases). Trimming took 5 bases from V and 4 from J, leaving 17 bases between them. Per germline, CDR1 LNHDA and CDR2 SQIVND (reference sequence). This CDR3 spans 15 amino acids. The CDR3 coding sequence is TGTGCCAGTAGTTCGCCTACTAGCAGCTCAGAGACCCAGTACTTC. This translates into CASSSPTSSSETQYF.

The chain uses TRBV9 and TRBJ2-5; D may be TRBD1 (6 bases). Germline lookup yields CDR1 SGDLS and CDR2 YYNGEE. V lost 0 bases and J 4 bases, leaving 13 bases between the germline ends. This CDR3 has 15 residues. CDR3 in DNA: TGTGCCAGCAGCGTAGCTACAGGGTTTGCAGAGACCCAGTACTTC. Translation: CASSVATGFAETQYF.

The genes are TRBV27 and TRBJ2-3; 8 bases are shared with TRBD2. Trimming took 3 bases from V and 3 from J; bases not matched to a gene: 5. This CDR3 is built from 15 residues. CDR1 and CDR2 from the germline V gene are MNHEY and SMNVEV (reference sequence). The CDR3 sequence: CASSFREGLTDTQYF. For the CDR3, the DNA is TGTGCCAGCAGTTTCCGGGAGGGCCTAACAGATACGCAGTATTTT.

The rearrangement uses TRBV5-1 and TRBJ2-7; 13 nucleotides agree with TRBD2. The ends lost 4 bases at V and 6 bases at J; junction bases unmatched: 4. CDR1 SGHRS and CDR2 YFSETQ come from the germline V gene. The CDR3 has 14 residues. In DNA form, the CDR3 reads TGCGCCAGCAGCCAGGGACTAGCGGGACTCGAGCAGTACTTC. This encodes CASSQGLAGLEQYF.

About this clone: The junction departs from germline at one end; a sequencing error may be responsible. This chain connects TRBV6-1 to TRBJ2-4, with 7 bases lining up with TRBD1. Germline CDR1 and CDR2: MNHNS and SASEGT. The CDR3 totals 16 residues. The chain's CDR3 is CASSEAPGTAQNIQYF. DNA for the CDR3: TGTGCCAGCAGTGAGGCCCCTGGGACAGCCCAAAACATTCAGTACTTC.

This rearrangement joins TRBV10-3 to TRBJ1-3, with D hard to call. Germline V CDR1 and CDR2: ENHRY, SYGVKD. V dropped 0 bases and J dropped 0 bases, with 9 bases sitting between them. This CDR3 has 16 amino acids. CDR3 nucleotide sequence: TGTGCCATCAGTGAGTCCGCCGGGAGCTCTGGAAACACCATATATTTT. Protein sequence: CAISESAGSSGNTIYF.

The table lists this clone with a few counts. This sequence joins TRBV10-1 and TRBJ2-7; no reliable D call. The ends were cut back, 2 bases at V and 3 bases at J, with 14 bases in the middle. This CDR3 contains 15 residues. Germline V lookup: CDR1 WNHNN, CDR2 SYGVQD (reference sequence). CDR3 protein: CASSEAVGSRYEQYF. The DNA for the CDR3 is TGCGCCAGCAGTGAGGCTGTGGGCAGCCGCTACGAGCAGTACTTC.

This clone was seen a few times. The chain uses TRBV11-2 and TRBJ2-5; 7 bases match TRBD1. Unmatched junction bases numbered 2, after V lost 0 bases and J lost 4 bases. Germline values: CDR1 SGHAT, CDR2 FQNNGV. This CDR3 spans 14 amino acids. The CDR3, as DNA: TGTGCCAGCAGCTTAGATCGGACAGGAGAGACCCAGTACTTC. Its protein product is CASSLDRTGETQYF.

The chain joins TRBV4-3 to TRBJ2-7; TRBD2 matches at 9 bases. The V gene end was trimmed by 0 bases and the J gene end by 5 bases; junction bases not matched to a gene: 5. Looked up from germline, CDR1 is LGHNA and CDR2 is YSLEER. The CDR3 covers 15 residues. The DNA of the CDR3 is TGCGCCAGCAGCCAAGATAGCGGGAGTCGCGACGAGCAGTACTTC. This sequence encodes CASSQDSGSRDEQYF.

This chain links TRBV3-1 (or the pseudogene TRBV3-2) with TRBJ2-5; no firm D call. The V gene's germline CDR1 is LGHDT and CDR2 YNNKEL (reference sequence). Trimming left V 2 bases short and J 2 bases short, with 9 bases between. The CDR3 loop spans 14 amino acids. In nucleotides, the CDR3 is TGTGCCAGCAGCCAAACTACCGGACAAGAGACCCAGTACTTC. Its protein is CASSQTTGQETQYF.

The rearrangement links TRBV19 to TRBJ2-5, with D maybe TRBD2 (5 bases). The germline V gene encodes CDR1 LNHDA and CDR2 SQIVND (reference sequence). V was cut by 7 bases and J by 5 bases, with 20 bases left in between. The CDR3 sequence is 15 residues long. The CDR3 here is CASTSGLNPGETQYF. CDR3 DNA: TGTGCCAGTACCTCAGGACTTAACCCGGGGGAGACCCAGTACTTC.

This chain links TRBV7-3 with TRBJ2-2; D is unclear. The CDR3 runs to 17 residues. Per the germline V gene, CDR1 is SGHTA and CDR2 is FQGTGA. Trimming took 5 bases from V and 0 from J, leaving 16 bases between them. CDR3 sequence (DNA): TGTGCCAGCAGCCCAGACCAGTGGGCAGCGAACACCGGGGAGCTGTTTTTT. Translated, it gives CASSPDQWAANTGELFF.

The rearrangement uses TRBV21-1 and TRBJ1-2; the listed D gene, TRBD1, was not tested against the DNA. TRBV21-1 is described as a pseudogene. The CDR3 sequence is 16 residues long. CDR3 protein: CASSFPSRGQGDGYTF. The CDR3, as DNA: TGTGCCAGCAGCTTCCCCTCCAGGGGGCAAGGGGATGGCTACACCTTC.

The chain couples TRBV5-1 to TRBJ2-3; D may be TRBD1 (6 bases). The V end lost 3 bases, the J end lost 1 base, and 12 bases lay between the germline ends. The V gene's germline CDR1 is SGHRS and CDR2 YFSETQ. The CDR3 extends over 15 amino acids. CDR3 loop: CASSYRAGGTDTQYF. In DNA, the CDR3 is TGCGCCAGCAGCTATAGGGCAGGGGGCACAGATACGCAGTATTTT.

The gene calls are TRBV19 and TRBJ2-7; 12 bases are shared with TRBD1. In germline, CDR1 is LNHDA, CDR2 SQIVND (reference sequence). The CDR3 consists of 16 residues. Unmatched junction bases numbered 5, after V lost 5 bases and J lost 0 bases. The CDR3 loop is CASSSGTGGLSYEQYF. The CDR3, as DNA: TGTGCCAGTAGTTCCGGGACAGGGGGCCTCTCCTACGAGCAGTACTTC.

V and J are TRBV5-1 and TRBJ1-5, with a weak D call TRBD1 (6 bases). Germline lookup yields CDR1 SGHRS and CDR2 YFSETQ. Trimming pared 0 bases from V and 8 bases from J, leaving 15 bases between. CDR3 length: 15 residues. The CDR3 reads CASSLAQGPPEPQHF. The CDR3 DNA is TGCGCCAGCAGCTTGGCTCAGGGGCCGCCCGAGCCCCAGCATTTT. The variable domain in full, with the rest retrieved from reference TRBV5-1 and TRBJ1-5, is KAGVTQTPRYLIKTRGQQVTLSCSPISGHRSVSWYQQTPGQGLQFLFEYFSETQRNKGNFPGRFSGRQFSNSRSEMNVSTLELGDSALYLCASSLAQGPPEPQHFGDGTRLSIL.

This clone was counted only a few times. The CDR3 sequence: CASSQNPGGQETQYF. Here the CDR3 DNA reads TGTGCCAGCAGCCAAAACCCGGGGGGGCAAGAGACCCAGTACTTC. The chain has TRBV3-1 (or the pseudogene TRBV3-2) and TRBJ2-5; TRBD2 agrees at 8 bases. Unmatched junction bases numbered 4, after V lost 2 bases and J lost 2 bases. The germline CDR1 and CDR2 sequences are LGHDT and YNNKEL (reference sequence). The CDR3 has 15 residues.

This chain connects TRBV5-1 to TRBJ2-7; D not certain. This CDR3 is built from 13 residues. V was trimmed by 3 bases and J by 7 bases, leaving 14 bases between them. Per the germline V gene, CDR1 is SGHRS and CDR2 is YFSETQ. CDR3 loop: CASSSPPSGEQYF. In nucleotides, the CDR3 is TGCGCCAGCAGCTCACCCCCCTCCGGGGAGCAGTACTTC.

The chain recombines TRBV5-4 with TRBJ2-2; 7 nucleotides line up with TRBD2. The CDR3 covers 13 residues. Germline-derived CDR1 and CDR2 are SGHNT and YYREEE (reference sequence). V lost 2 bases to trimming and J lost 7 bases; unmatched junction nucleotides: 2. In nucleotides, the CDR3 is TGTGCCAGCAGCTTACGGGAGGTCGGGGAGCTGTTTTTT. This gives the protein CASSLREVGELFF.

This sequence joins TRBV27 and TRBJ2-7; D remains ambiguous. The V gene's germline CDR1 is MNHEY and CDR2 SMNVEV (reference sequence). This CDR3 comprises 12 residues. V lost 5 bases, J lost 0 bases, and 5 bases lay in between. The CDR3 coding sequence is TGTGCCAGCAGTCCGAGCTCCTACGAGCAGTACTTC. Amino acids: CASSPSSYEQYF.

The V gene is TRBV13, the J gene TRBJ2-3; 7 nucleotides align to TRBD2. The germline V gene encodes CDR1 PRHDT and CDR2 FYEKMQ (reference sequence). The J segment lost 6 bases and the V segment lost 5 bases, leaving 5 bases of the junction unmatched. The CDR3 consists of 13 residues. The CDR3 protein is CASSPTSADTQYF. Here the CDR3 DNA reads TGTGCCAGCAGCCCTACTAGCGCGGATACGCAGTATTTT.

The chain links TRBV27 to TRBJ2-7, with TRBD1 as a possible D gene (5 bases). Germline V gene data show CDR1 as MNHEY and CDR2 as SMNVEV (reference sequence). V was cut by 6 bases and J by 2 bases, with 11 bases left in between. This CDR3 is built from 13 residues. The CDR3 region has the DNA TGTGCCAGCAGGCCGACAGATACCTACGAGCAGTACTTC. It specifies CASRPTDTYEQYF.

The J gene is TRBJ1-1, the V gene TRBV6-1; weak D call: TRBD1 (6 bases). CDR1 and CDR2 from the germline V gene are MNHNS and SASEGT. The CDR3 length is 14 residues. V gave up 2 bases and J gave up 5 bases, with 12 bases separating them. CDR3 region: CASSERGLGTEAFF. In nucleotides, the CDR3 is TGTGCCAGCAGTGAAAGGGGGTTAGGGACTGAAGCTTTCTTT.

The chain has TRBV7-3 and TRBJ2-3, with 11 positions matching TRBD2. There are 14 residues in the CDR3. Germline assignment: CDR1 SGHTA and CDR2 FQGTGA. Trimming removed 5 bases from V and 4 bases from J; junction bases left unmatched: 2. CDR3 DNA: TGTGCCAGCAGCGAGACTAGCGGGGCAGATACGCAGTATTTT. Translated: CASSETSGADTQYF.

CDR3 sequence (DNA): TGTGCCAGCAGTGGGATTTCCAGGGGGCTCAGCAATCAGCCCCAGCATTTT. This sequence encodes CASSGISRGLSNQPQHF. V and J are TRBV6-1 and TRBJ1-5; TRBD1 matches 8 bases. The germline V gene has CDR1 MNHNS and CDR2 SASEGT. The CDR3 sequence is 17 residues long. Trimming took 4 bases from V and 1 from J; bases not matched to a gene: 9.

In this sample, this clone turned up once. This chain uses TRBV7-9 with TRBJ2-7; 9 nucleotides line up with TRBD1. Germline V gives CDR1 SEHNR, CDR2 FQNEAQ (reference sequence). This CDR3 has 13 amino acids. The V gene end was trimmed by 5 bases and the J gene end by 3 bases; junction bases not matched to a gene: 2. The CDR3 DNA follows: TGTGCCAGCAGCGGGACAGGGAGCTACGAGCAGTACTTC. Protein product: CASSGTGSYEQYF. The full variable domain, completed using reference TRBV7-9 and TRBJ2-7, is DTGVSQNPRHKITKRGQNVTFRCDPISEHNRLYWYRQTLGQGPEFLTYFQNEAQLEKSRLLSDRFSAERPKGSFSTLEIQRTEQGDSAMYLCASSGTGSYEQYFGPGTRLTVT.